The entry that follows covers one T cell receptor (beta chain) sequence. No antigen is known for it. This record comes from a study of graft-versus-host responses after intestinal transplantation. Generated by immunoSEQ multiplex PCR, the TCRdb table keeps only in-frame clones and is missing some. The data hold around 96,000 clones, with 80% to 95% observed a single time. The CDR3 runs 16 residues. V gave up 4 bases and J gave up 3 bases; unmatched junction bases: 9. Per germline, CDR1 SGHNT and CDR2 YYREEE (reference sequence). Sequenced material: unstimulated CD4+ T cells sorted from spleen or lymph node cells, taken before intestinal transplant. This sequence originates from a human donor who received an intestinal transplant. The chain has TRBV5-4 and TRBJ2-7, with 11 bases lining up with TRBD2. Here the CDR3 DNA reads TGTGCCAGCAGCAGAGAACTAGCGGGGGCGGTCTACGAGCAGTACTTC. Its protein is CASSRELAGAVYEQYF.